Given below is one T cell receptor (beta chain) in context. Germline values: CDR1 SNHLY, CDR2 FYNNEI. The CDR3 is 10 amino acids. After template switching added a universal primer site, the resulting cDNA carried unique molecular identifiers. TCRdb redid the calling of the 5' RACE reads with MiXCR, one entry per CDR3 protein. This table holds roughly 350,000 distinct CDR3 sequences, 10% to 15% found once. This specimen comes from a study of identical twins. This sample also belongs to another study, concerning yellow fever vaccine responses in identical twins.

This clonotype originated in a young woman in good health. V is TRBV2 and J is TRBJ2-7; possible D gene TRBD1, 6 bases. The sequencing input was CD8+ T cells sorted from blood. CDR3 amino acids: CASSDGTPNV. The CDR3 nucleotides read TGTGCCAGCAGTGACGGGACACCGAACGTC.